Described below is a single T cell receptor beta chain sequence and its context. Its target is not known. The source of the sample is a study of identical twins. Study-wide results and limits: Researchers reported excess low generation probability among twin-shared out-of-frame alpha sequences. Clonotypes of the beta chain that were abundant in cord blood carried fewer insertions (memory repertoires showed none).

All donors were healthy Caucasians. TCRdb fed the 5' RACE reads into MiXCR, producing one record per CDR3 protein. The table shows 200,000 to 250,000 distinct CDR3 sequences, with approximately 7.3% occurring only once. Between the trimmed V and J ends, which lost 0 bases and 6 bases, there was a span of 10 bases. Germline-derived CDR1 and CDR2 are LNHNV and YYDKDF (reference sequence). CDR3 length: 14 residues. These data were likewise used in another study, on yellow fever vaccine responses in identical twins. This second study notes: The authors reported partly convergent, partly personalized vaccine responses in identical twins.

Sequenced sample: CD8+ T cells sorted from blood. The origin of this receptor is a woman aged 18-29 years in good health. This chain connects TRBV15 to TRBJ2-3, with D hard to call. CDR3 DNA: TGTGCCACCAGCAGAGAGAAGGATGGGGATACGCAGTATTTT. Protein product: CATSREKDGDTQYF.